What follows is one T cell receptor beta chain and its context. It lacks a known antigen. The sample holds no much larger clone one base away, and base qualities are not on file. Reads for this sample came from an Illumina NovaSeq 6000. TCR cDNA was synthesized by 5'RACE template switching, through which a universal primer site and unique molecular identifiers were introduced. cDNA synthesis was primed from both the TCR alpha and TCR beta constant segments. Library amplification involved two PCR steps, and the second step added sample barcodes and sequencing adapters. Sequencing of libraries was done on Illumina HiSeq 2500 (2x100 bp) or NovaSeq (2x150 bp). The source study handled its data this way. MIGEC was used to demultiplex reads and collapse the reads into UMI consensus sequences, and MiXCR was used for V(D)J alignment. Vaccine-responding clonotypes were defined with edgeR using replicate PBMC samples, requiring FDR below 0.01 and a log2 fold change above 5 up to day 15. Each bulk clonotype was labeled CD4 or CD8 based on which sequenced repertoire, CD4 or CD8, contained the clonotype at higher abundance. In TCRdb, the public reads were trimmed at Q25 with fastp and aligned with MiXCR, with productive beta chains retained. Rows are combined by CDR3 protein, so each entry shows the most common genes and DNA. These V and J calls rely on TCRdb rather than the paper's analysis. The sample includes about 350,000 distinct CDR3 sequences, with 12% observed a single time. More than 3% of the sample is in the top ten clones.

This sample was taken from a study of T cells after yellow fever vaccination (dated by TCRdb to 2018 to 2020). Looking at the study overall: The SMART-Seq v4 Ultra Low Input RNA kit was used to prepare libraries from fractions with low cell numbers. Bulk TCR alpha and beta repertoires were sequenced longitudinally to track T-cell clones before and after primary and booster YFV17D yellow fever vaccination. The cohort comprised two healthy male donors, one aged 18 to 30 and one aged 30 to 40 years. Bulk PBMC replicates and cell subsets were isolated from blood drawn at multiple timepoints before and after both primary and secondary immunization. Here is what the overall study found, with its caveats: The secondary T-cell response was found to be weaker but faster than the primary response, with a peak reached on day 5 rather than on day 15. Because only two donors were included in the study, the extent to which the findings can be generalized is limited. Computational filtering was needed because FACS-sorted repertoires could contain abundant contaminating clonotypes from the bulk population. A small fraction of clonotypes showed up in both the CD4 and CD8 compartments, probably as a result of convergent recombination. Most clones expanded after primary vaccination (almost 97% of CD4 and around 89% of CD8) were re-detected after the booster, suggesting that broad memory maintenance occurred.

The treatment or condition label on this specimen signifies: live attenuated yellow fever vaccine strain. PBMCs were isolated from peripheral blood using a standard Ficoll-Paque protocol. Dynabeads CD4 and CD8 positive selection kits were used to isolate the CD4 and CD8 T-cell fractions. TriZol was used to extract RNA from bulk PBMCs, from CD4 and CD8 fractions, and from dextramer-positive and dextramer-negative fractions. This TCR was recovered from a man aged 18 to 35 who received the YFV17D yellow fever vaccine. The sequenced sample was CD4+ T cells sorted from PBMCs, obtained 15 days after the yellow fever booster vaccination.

The bases are TGCAGTGCTAGAGAGGGGCTAGCGGGGGGACGAGCCCTCGCAGATACGCAGTATTTT. This sequence encodes CSAREGLAGGRALADTQYF. The V and J genes are TRBV20-1 and TRBJ2-3; the junction holds 11 bases that match TRBD2. V has 0 bases trimmed and J has 4 bases trimmed; junction bases matching no gene number 15. From the germline V gene (reference sequence), CDR1 is DFQATT and CDR2 is SNEGSKA. The CDR3, cysteine through phenylalanine, is 19 amino acids long. Only the CDR3 region is kept as DNA, spanning 57 bases read in frame from base 1.